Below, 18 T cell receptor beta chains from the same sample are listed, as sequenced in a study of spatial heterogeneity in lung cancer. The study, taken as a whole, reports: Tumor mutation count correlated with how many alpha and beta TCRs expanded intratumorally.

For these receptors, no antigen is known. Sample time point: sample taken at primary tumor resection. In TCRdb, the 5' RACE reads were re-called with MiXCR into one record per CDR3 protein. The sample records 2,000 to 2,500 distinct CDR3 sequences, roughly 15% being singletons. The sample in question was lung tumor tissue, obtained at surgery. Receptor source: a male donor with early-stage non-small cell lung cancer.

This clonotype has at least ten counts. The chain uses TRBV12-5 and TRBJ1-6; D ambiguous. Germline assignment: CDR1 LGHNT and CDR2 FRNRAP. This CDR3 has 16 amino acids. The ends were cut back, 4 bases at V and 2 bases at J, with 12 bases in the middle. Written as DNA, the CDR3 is TGTGCTAGTGGTTCGGCGGGCAGCGCCTATAATTCACCCCTCCACTTT. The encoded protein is CASGSAGSAYNSPLHF.

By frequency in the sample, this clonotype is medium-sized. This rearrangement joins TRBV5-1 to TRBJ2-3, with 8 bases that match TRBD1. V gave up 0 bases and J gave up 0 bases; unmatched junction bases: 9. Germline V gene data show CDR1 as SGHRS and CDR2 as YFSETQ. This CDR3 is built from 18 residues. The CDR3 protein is CASSLGGLTGASTDTQYF. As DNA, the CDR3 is TGCGCCAGCAGCTTGGGTGGGCTGACAGGGGCCAGCACAGATACGCAGTATTTT. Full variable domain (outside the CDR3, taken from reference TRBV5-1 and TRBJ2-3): KAGVTQTPRYLIKTRGQQVTLSCSPISGHRSVSWYQQTPGQGLQFLFEYFSETQRNKGNFPGRFSGRQFSNSRSEMNVSTLELGDSALYLCASSLGGLTGASTDTQYFGPGTRLTVL.

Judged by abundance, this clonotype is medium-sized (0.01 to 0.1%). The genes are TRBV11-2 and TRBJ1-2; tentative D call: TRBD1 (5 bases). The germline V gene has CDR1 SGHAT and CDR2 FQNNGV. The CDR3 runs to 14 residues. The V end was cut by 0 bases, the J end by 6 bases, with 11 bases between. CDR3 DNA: TGTGCCAGCAGCTTAGACAGGGCGAGGAATGGCTACACCTTC. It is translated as CASSLDRARNGYTF.

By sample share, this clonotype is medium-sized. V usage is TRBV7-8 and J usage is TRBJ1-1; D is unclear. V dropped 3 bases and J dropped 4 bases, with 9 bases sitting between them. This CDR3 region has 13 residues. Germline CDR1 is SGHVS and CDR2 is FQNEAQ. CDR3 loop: CASSFQEGTEAFF. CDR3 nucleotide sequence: TGTGCCAGCAGCTTCCAAGAGGGCACTGAAGCTTTCTTT.

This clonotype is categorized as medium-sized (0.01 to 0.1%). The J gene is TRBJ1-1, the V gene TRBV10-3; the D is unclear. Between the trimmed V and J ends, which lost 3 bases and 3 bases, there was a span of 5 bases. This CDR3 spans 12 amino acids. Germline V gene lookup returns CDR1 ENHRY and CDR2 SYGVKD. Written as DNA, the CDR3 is TGTGCCATCAGTGACAGACACACTGAAGCTTTCTTT. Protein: CAISDRHTEAFF.

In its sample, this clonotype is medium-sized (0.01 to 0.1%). The CDR3 region has the DNA TGTGCCATCAGTGACCTCTCCTACGAGCAGTACTTC. The encoded protein is CAISDLSYEQYF. The V call is TRBV10-3, the J call TRBJ2-7; D gene uncertain. Trimming left V 3 bases short and J 0 bases short, with 3 bases between. Germline assignment: CDR1 ENHRY and CDR2 SYGVKD. This CDR3 is 12 amino acids long.

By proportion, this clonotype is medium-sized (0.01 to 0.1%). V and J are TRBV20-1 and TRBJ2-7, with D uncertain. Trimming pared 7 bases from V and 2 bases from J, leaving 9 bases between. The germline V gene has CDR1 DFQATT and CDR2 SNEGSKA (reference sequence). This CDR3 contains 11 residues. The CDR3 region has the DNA TGCAGTGGCGACATTGCCTACGAGCAGTACTTC. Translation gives CSGDIAYEQYF.

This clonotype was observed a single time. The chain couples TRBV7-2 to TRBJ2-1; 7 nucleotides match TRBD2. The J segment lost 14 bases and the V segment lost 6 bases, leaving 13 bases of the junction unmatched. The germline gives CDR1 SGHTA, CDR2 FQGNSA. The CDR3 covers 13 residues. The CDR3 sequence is CASSDVAGEEEFF. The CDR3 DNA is TGTGCCAGCAGTGATGTCGCGGGGGAGGAAGAGTTCTTC.

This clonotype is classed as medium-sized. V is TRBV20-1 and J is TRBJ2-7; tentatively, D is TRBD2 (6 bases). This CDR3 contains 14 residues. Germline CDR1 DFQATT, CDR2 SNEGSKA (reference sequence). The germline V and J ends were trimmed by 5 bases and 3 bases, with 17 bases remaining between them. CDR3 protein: CSAGGAHLGYEQYF. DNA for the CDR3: TGCAGTGCTGGCGGGGCCCACCTGGGCTACGAGCAGTACTTC.

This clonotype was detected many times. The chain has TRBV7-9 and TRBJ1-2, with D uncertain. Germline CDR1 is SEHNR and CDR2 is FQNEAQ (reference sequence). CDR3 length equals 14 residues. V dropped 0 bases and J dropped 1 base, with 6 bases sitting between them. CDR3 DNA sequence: TGTGCCAGCAGCTTAGCCGGGTTTAACTATGGCTACACCTTC. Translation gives CASSLAGFNYGYTF.

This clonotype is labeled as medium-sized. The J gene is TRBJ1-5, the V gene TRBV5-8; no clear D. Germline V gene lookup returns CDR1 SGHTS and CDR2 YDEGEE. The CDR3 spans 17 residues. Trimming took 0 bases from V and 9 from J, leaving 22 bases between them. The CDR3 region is CASSLAFFFSGSAPQHF. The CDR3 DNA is TGTGCCAGCAGCTTGGCCTTTTTTTTTTCAGGTTCCGCGCCCCAGCATTTT.

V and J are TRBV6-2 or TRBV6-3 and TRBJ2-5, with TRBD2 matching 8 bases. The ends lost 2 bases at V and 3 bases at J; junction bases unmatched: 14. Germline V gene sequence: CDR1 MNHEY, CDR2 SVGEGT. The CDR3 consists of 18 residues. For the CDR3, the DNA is TGTGCCAGCAGTTACACCTACGAGCGGGAGACGCGAAAAGAGACCCAGTACTTC. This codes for CASSYTYERETRKETQYF.

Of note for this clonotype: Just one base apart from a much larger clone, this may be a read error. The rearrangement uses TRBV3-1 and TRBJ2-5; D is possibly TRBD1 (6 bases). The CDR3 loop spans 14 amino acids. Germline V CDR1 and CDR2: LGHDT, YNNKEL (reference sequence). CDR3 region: CASGQDQGKETQYF. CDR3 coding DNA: TGTGCCAGCGGCCAAGACCAGGGGAAAGAGACCCAGTACTTC.

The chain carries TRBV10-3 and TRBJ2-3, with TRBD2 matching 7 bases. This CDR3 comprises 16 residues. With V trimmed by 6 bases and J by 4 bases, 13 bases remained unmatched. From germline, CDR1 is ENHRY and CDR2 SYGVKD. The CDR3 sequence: CAISPLRAGAADTQYF. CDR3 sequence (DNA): TGTGCCATCAGCCCCCTCCGGGCGGGAGCCGCAGATACGCAGTATTTT.

The CDR3 nucleotides are TGTGCCAGCAGCCAAGGGGGAGATGCTACGGGGGAGCAGTATTTT. Protein sequence: CASSQGGDATGEQYF. This sequence joins TRBV7-2 and TRBJ2-3, with D perhaps TRBD1 or TRBD2 (6 bases each). CDR3 size: 15 residues. The ends were cut back, 5 bases at V and 11 bases at J, with 23 bases in the middle. Germline CDR1 SGHTA, CDR2 FQGNSA.

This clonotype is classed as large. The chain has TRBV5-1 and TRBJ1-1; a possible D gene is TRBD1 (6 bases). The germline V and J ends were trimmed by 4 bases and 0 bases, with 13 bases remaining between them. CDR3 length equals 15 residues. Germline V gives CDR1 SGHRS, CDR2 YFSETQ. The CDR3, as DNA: TGCGCCAGCAGCACCGAACAGGGATTGAACACTGAAGCTTTCTTT. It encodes CASSTEQGLNTEAFF.

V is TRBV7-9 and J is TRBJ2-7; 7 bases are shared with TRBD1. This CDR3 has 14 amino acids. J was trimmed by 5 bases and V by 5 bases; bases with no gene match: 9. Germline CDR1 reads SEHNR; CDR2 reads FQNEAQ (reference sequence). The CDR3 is CASSPRTGVNEQYF. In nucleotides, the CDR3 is TGTGCCAGCAGCCCCCGCACAGGGGTCAACGAGCAGTACTTC.

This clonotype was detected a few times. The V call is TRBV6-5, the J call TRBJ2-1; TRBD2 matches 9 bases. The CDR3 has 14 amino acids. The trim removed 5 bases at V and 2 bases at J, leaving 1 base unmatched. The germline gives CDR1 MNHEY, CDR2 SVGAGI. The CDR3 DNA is TGTGCCAGCAGTAGCGGGGGGCCCTACAATGAGCAGTTCTTC. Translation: CASSSGGPYNEQFF.